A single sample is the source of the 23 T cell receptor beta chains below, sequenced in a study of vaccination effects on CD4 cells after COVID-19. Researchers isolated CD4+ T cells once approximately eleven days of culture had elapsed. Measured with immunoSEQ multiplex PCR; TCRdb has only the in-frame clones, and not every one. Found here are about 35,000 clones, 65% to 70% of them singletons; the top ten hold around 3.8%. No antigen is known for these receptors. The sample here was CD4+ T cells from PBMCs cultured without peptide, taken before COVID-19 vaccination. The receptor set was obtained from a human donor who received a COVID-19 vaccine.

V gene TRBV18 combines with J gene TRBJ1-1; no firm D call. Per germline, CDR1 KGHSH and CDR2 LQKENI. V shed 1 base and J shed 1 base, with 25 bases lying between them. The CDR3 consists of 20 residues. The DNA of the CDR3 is TGTGCCAGCTCACCACTCGCCCGGAGCGGTGGGCGAAGTGGGAACACTGAAGCTTTCTTT. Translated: CASSPLARSGGRSGNTEAFF.

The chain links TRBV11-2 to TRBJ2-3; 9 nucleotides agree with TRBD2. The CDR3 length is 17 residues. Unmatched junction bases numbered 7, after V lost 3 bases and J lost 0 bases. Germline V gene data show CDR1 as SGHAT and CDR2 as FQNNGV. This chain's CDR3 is CASSFSSGVSSTDTQYF. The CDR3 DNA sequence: TGTGCCAGCAGCTTTTCTAGCGGGGTGAGCAGCACAGATACGCAGTATTTT.

CDR3 in amino acids: CASSEFNWGWDEQYF. In DNA, the CDR3 is TGTGCCAGCAGTGAATTTAACTGGGGGTGGGACGAGCAGTACTTC. This chain uses TRBV25-1 with TRBJ2-7, with D perhaps being TRBD1 or TRBD2 (5 bases each). Germline CDR1 is MGHDK and CDR2 is SYGVNS. Trimming pared 1 base from V and 5 bases from J, leaving 15 bases between. The CDR3 has 15 residues.

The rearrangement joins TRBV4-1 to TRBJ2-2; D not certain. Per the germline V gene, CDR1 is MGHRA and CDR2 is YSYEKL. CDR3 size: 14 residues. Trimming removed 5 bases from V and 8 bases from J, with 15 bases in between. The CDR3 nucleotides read TGCGCCAGCAGCACAGCAACACGGCCGGGGGAGCTGTTTTTT. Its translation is CASSTATRPGELFF.

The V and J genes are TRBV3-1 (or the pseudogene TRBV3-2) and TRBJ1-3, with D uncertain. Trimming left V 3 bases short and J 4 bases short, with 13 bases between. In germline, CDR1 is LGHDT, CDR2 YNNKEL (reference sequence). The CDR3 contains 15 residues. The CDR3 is CASSQDTGAGNTIYF. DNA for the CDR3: TGTGCCAGCAGCCAGGATACGGGTGCCGGAAACACCATATATTTT.

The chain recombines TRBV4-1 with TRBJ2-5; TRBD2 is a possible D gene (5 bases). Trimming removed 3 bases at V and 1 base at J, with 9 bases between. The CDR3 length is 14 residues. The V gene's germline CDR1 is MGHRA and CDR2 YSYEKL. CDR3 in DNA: TGCGCCAGCAGCCATCTAGGACTCCAAGAGACCCAGTACTTC. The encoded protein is CASSHLGLQETQYF.

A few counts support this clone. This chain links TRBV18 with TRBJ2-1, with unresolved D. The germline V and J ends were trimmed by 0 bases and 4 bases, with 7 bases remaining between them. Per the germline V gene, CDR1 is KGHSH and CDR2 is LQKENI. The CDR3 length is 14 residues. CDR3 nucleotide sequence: TGTGCCAGCTCACCACCCGCCGAATACAATGAGCAGTTCTTC. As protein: CASSPPAEYNEQFF.

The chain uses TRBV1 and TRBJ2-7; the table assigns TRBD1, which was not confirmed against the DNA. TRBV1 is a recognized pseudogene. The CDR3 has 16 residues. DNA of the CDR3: TGCACCAGCAGCCAACAAAAGGACTGTGACAGGTACGAGCAGTACTTC. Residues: CTSSQQKDCDRYEQYF.

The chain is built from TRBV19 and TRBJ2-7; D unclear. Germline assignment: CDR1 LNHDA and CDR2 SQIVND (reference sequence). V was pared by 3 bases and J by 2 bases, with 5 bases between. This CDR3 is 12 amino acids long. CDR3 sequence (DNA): TGTGCCAGTAGTATCGGCCCCTACGAGCAGTACTTC. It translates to CASSIGPYEQYF. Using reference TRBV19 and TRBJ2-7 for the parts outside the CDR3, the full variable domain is DGGITQSPKYLFRKEGQNVTLSCEQNLNHDAMYWYRQDPGQGLRLIYYSQIVNDFQKGDIAEGYSVSREKKESFPLTVTSAQKNPTAFYLCASSIGPYEQYFGPGTRLTVT.

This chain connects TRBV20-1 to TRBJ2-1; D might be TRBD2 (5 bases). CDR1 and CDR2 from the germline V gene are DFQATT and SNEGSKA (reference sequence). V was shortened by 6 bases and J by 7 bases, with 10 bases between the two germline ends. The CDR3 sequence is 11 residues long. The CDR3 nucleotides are TGCAGTGCCCGGAGCGGAAATGAGCAGTTCTTC. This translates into CSARSGNEQFF.

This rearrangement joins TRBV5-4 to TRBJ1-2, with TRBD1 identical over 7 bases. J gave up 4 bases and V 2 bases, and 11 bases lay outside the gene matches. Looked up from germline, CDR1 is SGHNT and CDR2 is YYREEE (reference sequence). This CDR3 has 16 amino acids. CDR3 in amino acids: CASSLRTGEVAYGYTF. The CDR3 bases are TGTGCCAGCAGCTTACGTACAGGGGAGGTTGCCTATGGCTACACCTTC.

The CDR3 DNA sequence: TGTGCCAGCAGCCCATCTCCACCTAGGACAGTAGCCTGGGGGGCCAACGTCCTGACTTTC. Translated, it gives CASSPSPPRTVAWGANVLTF. The chain joins TRBV9 to TRBJ2-6; possible D gene TRBD1, 6 bases. CDR1 and CDR2 (germline): SGDLS, YYNGEE. There are 20 residues in the CDR3. The V gene lost 4 bases and the J gene lost 4 bases, with 27 bases spanning the gap.

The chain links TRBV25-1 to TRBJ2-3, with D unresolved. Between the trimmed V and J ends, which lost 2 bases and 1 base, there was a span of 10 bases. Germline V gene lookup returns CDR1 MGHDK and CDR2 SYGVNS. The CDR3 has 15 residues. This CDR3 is CASSESSMGTDTQYF. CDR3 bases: TGTGCCAGCAGTGAAAGTTCAATGGGCACAGATACGCAGTATTTT.

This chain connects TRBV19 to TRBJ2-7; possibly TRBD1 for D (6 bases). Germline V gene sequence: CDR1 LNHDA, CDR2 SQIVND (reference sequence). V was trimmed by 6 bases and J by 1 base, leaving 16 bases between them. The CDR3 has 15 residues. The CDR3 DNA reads TGTGCCAGTAGCCCCACAGGGTCTGGATCCTACGAGCAGTACTTC. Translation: CASSPTGSGSYEQYF.

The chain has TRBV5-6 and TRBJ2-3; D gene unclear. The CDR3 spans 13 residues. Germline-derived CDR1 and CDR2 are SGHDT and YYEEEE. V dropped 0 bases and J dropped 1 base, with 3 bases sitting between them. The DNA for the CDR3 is TGTGCCAGCAGCTTGGGGGGCACAGATACGCAGTATTTT. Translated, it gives CASSLGGTDTQYF.

The CDR3 DNA sequence: TGTGCCAGCAGCCACCCCGGGACCAGGGGCGAAAAACTGTTTTTT. This sequence encodes CASSHPGTRGEKLFF. This rearrangement joins TRBV21-1 to TRBJ1-4; TRBD1 reflects the table's D call only, with no check against the DNA. TRBV21-1 is reported as a pseudogene. This CDR3 spans 15 amino acids.

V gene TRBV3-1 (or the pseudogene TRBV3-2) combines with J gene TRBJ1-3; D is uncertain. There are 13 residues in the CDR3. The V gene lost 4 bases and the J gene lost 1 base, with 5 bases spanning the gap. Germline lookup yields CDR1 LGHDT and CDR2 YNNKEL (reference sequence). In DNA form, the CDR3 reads TGTGCCAGCAGCCTAGGTTCTGGAAACACCATATATTTT. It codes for CASSLGSGNTIYF.

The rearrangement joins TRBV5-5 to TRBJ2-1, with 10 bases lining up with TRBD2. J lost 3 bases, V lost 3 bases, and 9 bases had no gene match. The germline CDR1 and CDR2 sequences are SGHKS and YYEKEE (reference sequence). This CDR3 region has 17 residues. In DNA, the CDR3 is TGTGCCAGCAGCTGGCGGCCGGGACTAGCGAACTACAATGAGCAGTTCTTC. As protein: CASSWRPGLANYNEQFF. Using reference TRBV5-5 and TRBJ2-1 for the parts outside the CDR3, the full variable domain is DAGVTQSPTHLIKTRGQQVTLRCSPISGHKSVSWYQQVLGQGPQFIFQYYEKEERGRGNFPDRFSARQFPNYSSELNVNALLLGDSALYLCASSWRPGLANYNEQFFGPGTRLTVL.

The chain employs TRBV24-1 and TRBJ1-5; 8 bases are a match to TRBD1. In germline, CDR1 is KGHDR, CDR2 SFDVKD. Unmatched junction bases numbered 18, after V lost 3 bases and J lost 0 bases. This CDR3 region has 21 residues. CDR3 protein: CATSDNPGTGGPFYSNQPQHF. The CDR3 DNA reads TGTGCCACCAGTGATAACCCGGGTACAGGGGGTCCATTTTATAGCAATCAGCCCCAGCATTTT.

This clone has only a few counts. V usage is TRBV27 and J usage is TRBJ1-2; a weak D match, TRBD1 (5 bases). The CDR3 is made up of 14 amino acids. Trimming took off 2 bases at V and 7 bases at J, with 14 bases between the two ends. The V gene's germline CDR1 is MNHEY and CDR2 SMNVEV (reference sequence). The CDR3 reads CASSLRQGASGYTF. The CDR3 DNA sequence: TGTGCCAGCAGTTTACGGCAGGGAGCTAGTGGCTACACCTTC.

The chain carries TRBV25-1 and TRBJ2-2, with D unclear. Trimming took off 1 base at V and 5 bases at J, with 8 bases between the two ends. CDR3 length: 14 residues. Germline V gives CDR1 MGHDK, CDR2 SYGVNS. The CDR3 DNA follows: TGTGCCAGCAGTGAATCCCCGAGTACCGGGGAGCTGTTTTTT. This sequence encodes CASSESPSTGELFF.

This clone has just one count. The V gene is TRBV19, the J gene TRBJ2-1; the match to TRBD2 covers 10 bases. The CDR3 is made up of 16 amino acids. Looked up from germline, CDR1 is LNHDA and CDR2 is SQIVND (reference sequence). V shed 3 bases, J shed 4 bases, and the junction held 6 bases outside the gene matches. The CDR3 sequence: CASSIRLAGDYNEQFF. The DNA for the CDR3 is TGTGCCAGTAGTATCAGACTAGCGGGTGATTACAATGAGCAGTTCTTC.

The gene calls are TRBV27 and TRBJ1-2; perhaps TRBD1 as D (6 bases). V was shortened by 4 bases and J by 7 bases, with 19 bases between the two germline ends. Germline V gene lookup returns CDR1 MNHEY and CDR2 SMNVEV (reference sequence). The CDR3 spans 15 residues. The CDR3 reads CASSSPKQGNLGYTF. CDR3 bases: TGTGCCAGCAGTTCCCCAAAACAGGGCAACCTTGGCTACACCTTC.